A selection of T cell receptor beta chains follows, all from one sample in a study of glioma-infiltrating T cells after dendritic cell vaccination. Data came from immunoSEQ multiplex PCR; TCRdb stores just in-frame clones and leaves some out. The table has 72,000 or so clones, about nine tenths seen once. The sample consisted of blood, taken after dendritic cell vaccination. Receptors originate from a human donor with glioblastoma. Each CDR3 is given with its conserved first and last residue. A D gene is named only where the DNA matches it firmly. Clone size is given for some rows only: seen once, a few or many times, or a class if the clone is expanded.

size: NA; D: NA; J: TRBJ2-1; V: TRBV7-6; DNA: TGTGCCAGCAGCTCACTAGTTGCGGACAATGAGCAGTTCTTC; CDR3: CASSSLVADNEQFF
size: NA; D: TRBD1; J: TRBJ1-5; V: TRBV28; DNA: TGTGCCAGCAGAGGGACAGGGAACAATCAGCCCCAGCATTTT; CDR3: CASRGTGNNQPQHF
size: NA; D: TRBD2; J: TRBJ2-1; V: TRBV11-3; DNA: TGTGCCAGCAGCTTAGGGGTAGCGGGAGAAGACTACAATGAGCAGTTCTTC; CDR3: CASSLGVAGEDYNEQFF
size: NA; D: NA; J: TRBJ1-2; V: TRBV6-5; DNA: TGTGCCAGCAGTTACCGGGACACCTATGGCTACACCTTC; CDR3: CASSYRDTYGYTF
size: once; D: TRBD2; J: TRBJ2-3; V: TRBV5-6; DNA: TGTGCCAGCACGGGACTAGCGGTCACAGATACGCAGTATTTT; CDR3: CASTGLAVTDTQYF
size: NA; D: NA; J: TRBJ2-3; V: TRBV18; DNA: TGTGCCAGCTCACTGCTGACTAGTTTCACAGATACGCAGTATTTT; CDR3: CASSLLTSFTDTQYF
size: few; D: NA; J: TRBJ2-1; V: TRBV10-3; DNA: TGTGCCATCAGTCAGGGCTATGAGCAGTTCTTC; CDR3: CAISQGYEQFF
size: NA; D: NA; J: TRBJ1-5; V: TRBV7-9; DNA: TGTGCCAGCAGCTCCACCAGGACAGACAATCAGCCCCAGCATTTT; CDR3: CASSSTRTDNQPQHF
size: NA; D: TRBD1; J: TRBJ1-1; V: TRBV10-3; DNA: TGTGCCATCAGACCTACCGGGACAGACAACACTGAAGCTTTCTTT; CDR3: CAIRPTGTDNTEAFF
size: NA; D: NA; J: TRBJ2-1; V: TRBV6-5; DNA: TGTGCCAGCAGCCCAGGACAGTACAATGAGCAGTTCTTC; CDR3: CASSPGQYNEQFF
size: NA; D: TRBD2; J: TRBJ2-1; V: TRBV5-4; DNA: TGTGCCAGCAGCCCACCTGGGACTAGCGGGAGTAATGAGCAGTTCTTC; CDR3: CASSPPGTSGSNEQFF
size: few; D: TRBD1; J: TRBJ1-1; V: TRBV5-4; DNA: TGTGCCAGCAGCTTTACAGGGGGCGCAGGGACTGAAGCTTTCTTT; CDR3: CASSFTGGAGTEAFF
size: NA; D: TRBD1; J: TRBJ2-3; V: TRBV5-4; DNA: TGTGCCGCACAGGGGGCGGGTACAGATACGCAGTATTTT; CDR3: CAAQGAGTDTQYF
size: few; D: NA; J: TRBJ1-4; V: TRBV25-1; DNA: TGTGCCAGCAGTGAAATTACCGGGACTCCACTCGAAACACTGTTTTTT; CDR3: CASSEITGTPLETLFF
size: NA; D: TRBD1; J: TRBJ2-7; V: TRBV14; DNA: TGTGCCAGCAGCCAAGTCCCGGGACAGGGCTACGAGCAGTACTTC; CDR3: CASSQVPGQGYEQYF
size: once; D: TRBD2; J: TRBJ2-7; V: TRBV28; DNA: TGTGCCAGCAGGGTCCCACTAGCGGGGACCTACGAGCAGTACTTC; CDR3: CASRVPLAGTYEQYF
size: NA; D: TRBD2; J: TRBJ2-3; V: TRBV2; DNA: TGTGCCAGCCGTGGGGGGGGAACTAGCACAGATACGCAGTATTTT; CDR3: CASRGGGTSTDTQYF
size: NA; D: NA; J: TRBJ2-7; V: TRBV4-1; DNA: TGCGCCAGCAGCCAAGAACGAGCACCCTCCTACGAGCAGTACTTC; CDR3: CASSQERAPSYEQYF
size: NA; D: NA; J: TRBJ1-6; V: TRBV7-8; DNA: TGTGCCAGCAGCAAAATAGCCCTGGCCCAATCACCCCTCCACTTT; CDR3: CASSKIALAQSPLHF
size: NA; D: NA; J: TRBJ1-3; V: TRBV6-6; DNA: TGTGCCAGCAGCCCGGGGGGGGAGCCTGGAAACACCATATATTTT; CDR3: CASSPGGEPGNTIYF
size: NA; D: NA; J: TRBJ2-2; V: TRBV11-3; DNA: TGTGCCAGCAGCTTAGAGAGGACCGGGGAGCTGTTTTTT; CDR3: CASSLERTGELFF
size: NA; D: NA; J: TRBJ1-5; V: TRBV12-5; DNA: TGTGCTAGTGGTTTGGCAACTCCAAGGGGGCAGCCCCAGCATTTT; CDR3: CASGLATPRGQPQHF
size: NA; D: TRBD2; J: TRBJ2-3; V: TRBV7-2; DNA: TGTGCCAGCAGCTCCGCCGCGGGAGGGCTCCTCAGCACAGATACGCAGTATTTT; CDR3: CASSSAAGGLLSTDTQYF
size: NA; D: TRBD2; J: TRBJ2-3; V: TRBV19; DNA: TGTGCCAGTCAAGCTAGCGGGGGGACGAATACGCAGTATTTT; CDR3: CASQASGGTNTQYF
size: NA; D: TRBD1; J: TRBJ1-2; V: TRBV10-3; DNA: TGTGCCATCAGTGACGGGGACAGCCCCAAGCTTAACTATGGCTACACCTTC; CDR3: CAISDGDSPKLNYGYTF
size: NA; D: NA; J: TRBJ1-2; V: TRBV19; DNA: TGTGCCAGTAGTCAACAGGGCCACTATGGCTACACCTTC; CDR3: CASSQQGHYGYTF
size: few; D: NA; J: TRBJ1-5; V: TRBV5-8; DNA: TGTGCCAGCAGCTCGGGAGAATCTAGCAATCAGCCCCAGCATTTT; CDR3: CASSSGESSNQPQHF
size: NA; D: TRBD2; J: TRBJ2-3; V: TRBV5-1; DNA: TGCGCCAGCAGCTTGGGGCTAGCGGGGTTCACAGATACGCAGTATTTT; CDR3: CASSLGLAGFTDTQYF
size: NA; D: NA; J: TRBJ1-1; V: TRBV19; DNA: TGTGCCAGTAGGAACAGGGTGAACACTGAAGCTTTCTTT; CDR3: CASRNRVNTEAFF
size: once; D: NA; J: TRBJ2-1; V: TRBV4-2; DNA: TGTGCCAGCAGCTCCCAGGGTGGGAATGAGCAGTTCTTC; CDR3: CASSSQGGNEQFF
size: few; D: NA; J: TRBJ2-7; V: TRBV2; DNA: TGTGCCACCAAGCAGGTAATATCCTACGAGCAGTACTTC; CDR3: CATKQVISYEQYF
size: NA; D: NA; J: TRBJ1-1; V: TRBV6-1; DNA: TGTGCCAGCAGTGCCCGACAGGAAGTTACCACTGAAGCTTTCTTT; CDR3: CASSARQEVTTEAFF
size: NA; D: NA; J: TRBJ1-1; V: TRBV18; DNA: TGTGCCAGCTCCCTTCTCCCCCAGGGCCGAACGACTGAAGCTTTCTTT; CDR3: CASSLLPQGRTTEAFF
size: NA; D: TRBD1; J: TRBJ1-1; V: TRBV5-1; DNA: TGCGCCAGCAGCGTGACAGGGGGCTCGGCTGAAGCTTTCTTT; CDR3: CASSVTGGSAEAFF
size: NA; D: TRBD1; J: TRBJ1-2; V: TRBV7-2; DNA: TGTGCCAGCAGCCCTAGGGACAGGGCTGGCTACACCTTC; CDR3: CASSPRDRAGYTF
size: once; D: TRBD1; J: TRBJ1-1; V: TRBV11-2; DNA: TGTGCCAGCAGCTCTTGGACAGGGGACACTGAAGCTTTCTTT; CDR3: CASSSWTGDTEAFF
size: NA; D: NA; J: TRBJ2-7; V: TRBV11-3; DNA: TGTGCCAGCAGCTTATTGAGTAGAAACTACGAGCAGTACTTC; CDR3: CASSLLSRNYEQYF
size: NA; D: NA; J: TRBJ1-2; V: TRBV7-8; DNA: TGTGCCAGCAGCTTAGAACAGGGAGGGGGCTATGGCTACACCTTC; CDR3: CASSLEQGGGYGYTF
size: NA; D: NA; J: TRBJ1-5; V: TRBV18; DNA: TGTGCCAGCTCACCTATTCGCAATCAGCCCCAGCATTTT; CDR3: CASSPIRNQPQHF
size: NA; D: NA; J: TRBJ1-3; V: TRBV5-1; DNA: TGCGCCAGCAGCCGAGACCGTGACTCCTCTGGAAACACCATATATTTT; CDR3: CASSRDRDSSGNTIYF
size: NA; D: NA; J: TRBJ2-7; V: TRBV7-8; DNA: TGTGCCAGCAGCTTAGACAGAGCCTACGAGCAGTACTTC; CDR3: CASSLDRAYEQYF
size: NA; D: TRBD1; J: TRBJ2-1; V: TRBV11-3; DNA: TGTGCCAGCAGCTTGGGGACAGTGACCTACAATGAGCAGTTCTTC; CDR3: CASSLGTVTYNEQFF
size: NA; D: TRBD2; J: TRBJ2-3; V: TRBV11-3; DNA: TGTGCCAGCAGCTATAGCGGGGGGGCCAGTGATACGCAGTATTTT; CDR3: CASSYSGGASDTQYF
size: NA; D: TRBD2; J: TRBJ2-3; V: TRBV5-1; DNA: TGCGCCAGCAGCTTGGAGATTAGCGGGGGCTCAGATACGCAGTATTTT; CDR3: CASSLEISGGSDTQYF
size: NA; D: NA; J: TRBJ2-1; V: TRBV5-1; DNA: TGCGCCAGCAGCTTGTATCTGACTGCAGCCTTAGATGAGCAGTTCTTC; CDR3: CASSLYLTAALDEQFF
size: NA; D: TRBD2; J: TRBJ2-7; V: TRBV11-2; DNA: TGTGCCAGCAGCCTCGCGGGAGGGCCAAGTGGCGAGCAGTACTTC; CDR3: CASSLAGGPSGEQYF
size: NA; D: NA; J: TRBJ2-7; V: TRBV21-1; DNA: TGTGCCAGCAGCAATAAGAGGGCTAGCGGGTACGAGCAGTACTTC; CDR3: CASSNKRASGYEQYF